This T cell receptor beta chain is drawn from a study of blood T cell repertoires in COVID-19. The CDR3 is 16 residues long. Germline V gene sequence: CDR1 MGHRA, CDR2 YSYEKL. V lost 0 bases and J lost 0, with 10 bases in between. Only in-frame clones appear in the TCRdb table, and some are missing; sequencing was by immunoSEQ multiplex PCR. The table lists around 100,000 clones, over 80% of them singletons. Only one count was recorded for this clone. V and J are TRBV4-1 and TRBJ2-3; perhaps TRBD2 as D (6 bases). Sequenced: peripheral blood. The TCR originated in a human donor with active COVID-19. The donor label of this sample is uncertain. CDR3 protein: CASSQDSGGSTDTQYF. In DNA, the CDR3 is TGCGCCAGCAGCCAAGATAGCGGCGGAAGCACAGATACGCAGTATTTT.